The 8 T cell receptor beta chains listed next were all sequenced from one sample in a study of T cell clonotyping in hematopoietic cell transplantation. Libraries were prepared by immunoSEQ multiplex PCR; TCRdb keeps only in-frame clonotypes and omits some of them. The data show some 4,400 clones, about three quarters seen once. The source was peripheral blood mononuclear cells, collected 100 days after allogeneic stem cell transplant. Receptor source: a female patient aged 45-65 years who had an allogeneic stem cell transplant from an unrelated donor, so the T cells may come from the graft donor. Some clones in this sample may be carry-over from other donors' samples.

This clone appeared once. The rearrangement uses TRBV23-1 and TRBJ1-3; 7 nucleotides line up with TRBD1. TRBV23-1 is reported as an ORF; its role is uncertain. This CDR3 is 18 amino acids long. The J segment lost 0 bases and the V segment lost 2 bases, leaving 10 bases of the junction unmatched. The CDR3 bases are TGCGCCAGCAGTCAACCAGGGGGAGGCTTTAGCTCTGGAAACACCATATATTTT. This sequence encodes CASSQPGGGFSSGNTIYF.

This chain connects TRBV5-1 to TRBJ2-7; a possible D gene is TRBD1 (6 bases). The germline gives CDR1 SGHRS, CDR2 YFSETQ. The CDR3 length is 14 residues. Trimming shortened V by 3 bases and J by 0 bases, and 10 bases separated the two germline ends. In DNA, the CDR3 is TGCGCCAGCAGCTGGGACACGAGCTCCTACGAGCAGTACTTC. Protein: CASSWDTSSYEQYF. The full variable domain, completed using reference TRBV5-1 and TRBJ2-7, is KAGVTQTPRYLIKTRGQQVTLSCSPISGHRSVSWYQQTPGQGLQFLFEYFSETQRNKGNFPGRFSGRQFSNSRSEMNVSTLELGDSALYLCASSWDTSSYEQYFGPGTRLTVT.

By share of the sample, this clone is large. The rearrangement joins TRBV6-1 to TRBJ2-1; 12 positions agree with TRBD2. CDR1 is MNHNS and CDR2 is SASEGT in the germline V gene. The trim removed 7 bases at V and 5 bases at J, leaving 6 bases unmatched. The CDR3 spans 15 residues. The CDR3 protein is CASKDLAGGDNEQFF. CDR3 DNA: TGTGCCAGCAAAGACCTAGCGGGGGGGGACAATGAGCAGTTCTTC.

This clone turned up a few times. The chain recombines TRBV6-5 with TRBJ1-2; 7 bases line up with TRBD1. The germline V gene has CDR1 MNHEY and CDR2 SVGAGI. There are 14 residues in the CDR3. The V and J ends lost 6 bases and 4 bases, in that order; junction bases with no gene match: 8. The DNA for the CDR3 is TGTGCCAGCAGCCTCCAGGGGGGCAGCTATGGCTACACCTTC. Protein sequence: CASSLQGGSYGYTF.

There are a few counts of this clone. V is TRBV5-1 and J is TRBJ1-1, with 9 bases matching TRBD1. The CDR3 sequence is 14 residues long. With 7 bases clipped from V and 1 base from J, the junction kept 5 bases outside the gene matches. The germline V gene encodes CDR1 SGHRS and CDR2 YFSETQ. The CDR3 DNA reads TGCGCCAGCGGACAACAGGGGGCGAACACTGAAGCTTTCTTT. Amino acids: CASGQQGANTEAFF. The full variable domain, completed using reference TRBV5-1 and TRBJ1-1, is KAGVTQTPRYLIKTRGQQVTLSCSPISGHRSVSWYQQTPGQGLQFLFEYFSETQRNKGNFPGRFSGRQFSNSRSEMNVSTLELGDSALYLCASGQQGANTEAFFGQGTRLTVV.

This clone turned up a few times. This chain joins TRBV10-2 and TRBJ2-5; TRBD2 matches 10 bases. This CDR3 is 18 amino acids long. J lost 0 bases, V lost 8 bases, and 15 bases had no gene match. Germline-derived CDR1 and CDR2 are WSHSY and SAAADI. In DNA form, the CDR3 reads TGCGCCAGCCGCCCTTTTTCGGGGACTAGCGACTACCAAGAGACCCAGTACTTC. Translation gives CASRPFSGTSDYQETQYF.

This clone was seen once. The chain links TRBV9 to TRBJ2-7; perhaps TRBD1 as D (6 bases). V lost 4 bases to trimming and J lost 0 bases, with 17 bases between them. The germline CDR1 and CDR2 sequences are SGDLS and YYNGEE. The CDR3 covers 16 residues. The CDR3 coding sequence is TGTGCCAGCAGCCCCCATCCCGGGACACACTCCTACGAGCAGTACTTC. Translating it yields CASSPHPGTHSYEQYF.

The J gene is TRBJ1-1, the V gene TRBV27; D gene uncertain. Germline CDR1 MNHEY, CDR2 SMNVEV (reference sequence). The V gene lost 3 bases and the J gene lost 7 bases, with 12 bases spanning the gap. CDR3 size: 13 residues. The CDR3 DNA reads TGTGCCAGCAGTTTGTCCCCTACAAATGAAGCTTTCTTT. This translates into CASSLSPTNEAFF.